Listed below are T cell receptor beta chains from one sample, sequenced in a study of T-cell reconstitution after alpha-beta-depleted transplantation in children. TCRdb processed the PCR reads anew with MiXCR; each CDR3 protein has one entry. The data show hundreds of thousands of distinct CDR3 sequences, about an eighth seen once. Sequencing was performed on PBMCs, taken before TCRalphabeta/CD19-depleted stem cell transplant. The receptors derive from a girl aged 2 to 9 with congenital amegakaryocytic thrombocytopenia, due to receive a stem cell transplant. CDR3s include the opening cysteine and the closing phenylalanine or tryptophan. A D gene is named only where the DNA matches it firmly. For some rows the clone size is stated as once, few or many, or as a class when expanded; others skip it.

many	TRBV20-1	TRBD1	TRBJ1-2	CSARARTQGGTNYGYTF	TGCAGTGCTAGAGCTCGGACACAGGGGGGGACTAACTATGGCTACACCTTC
NA	TRBV11-2	NA	TRBJ1-1	CASSLVGPEGRGSGTEAFF	TGTGCCAGCAGCTTAGTGGGTCCCGAGGGGAGGGGGTCAGGCACTGAAGCTTTCTTT
many	TRBV20-1	TRBD2	TRBJ2-1	CSARRLAEYNEQFF	TGCAGTGCTAGAAGGCTAGCGGAATACAATGAGCAGTTCTTC
many	TRBV7-2	NA	TRBJ1-6	CASSLASGRSNSPLHF	TGTGCCAGCAGCTTAGCTAGTGGACGGAGTAATTCACCCCTCCACTTT
NA	TRBV5-8	NA	TRBJ1-5	CASRFSGTEIHQPQHF	TGTGCCAGCAGGTTCTCCGGGACGGAGATACATCAGCCCCAGCATTTT
few	TRBV7-2	NA	TRBJ2-1	CASSLLRTAPYNEQFF	TGTGCCAGCAGCTTACTTCGCACGGCCCCCTACAATGAGCAGTTCTTC
many	TRBV11-1	TRBD2	TRBJ2-3	CASSYPQGTSGATDTQYF	TGTGCCAGCAGCTACCCACAGGGAACTAGCGGGGCCACAGATACGCAGTATTTT
few	TRBV7-6	TRBD1	TRBJ1-2	CASSLSRQASTGGYGYTF	TGTGCCAGCAGCTTAAGTAGGCAGGCCTCAACAGGGGGCTATGGCTACACCTTC
many	TRBV20-1	NA	TRBJ2-1	CSARVFSGAYNEQFF	TGCAGTGCTAGGGTTTTTAGCGGAGCCTACAATGAGCAGTTCTTC
many	TRBV28	NA	TRBJ1-2	CASRRTNYGYTF	TGTGCCAGCAGAAGGACCAACTATGGCTACACCTTC
NA	TRBV6-1	TRBD1	TRBJ1-5	CASSQQGNQPQHF	TGTGCCAGCAGTCAACAGGGGAATCAGCCCCAGCATTTT
NA	TRBV30	NA	TRBJ2-7	CAWSGRVPYEQYF	TGTGCCTGGAGCGGCCGGGTCCCCTACGAGCAGTACTTC
NA	TRBV11-2	NA	TRBJ2-2	CASSLGDVNTGELFF	TGTGCCAGCAGCTTAGGGGACGTGAACACCGGGGAGCTGTTTTTT
NA	TRBV19	TRBD1	TRBJ1-4	CASQGGENEKLFF	TGTGCCAGCCAAGGGGGCGAGAATGAAAAACTGTTTTTT
few	TRBV18	TRBD2	TRBJ2-1	CASSPARDYYNEQFF	TGTGCCAGCTCACCGGCCCGGGACTACTACAATGAGCAGTTCTTC
NA	TRBV7-8	TRBD2	TRBJ2-1	CASRALADKYNEQFF	TGTGCCAGCAGGGCACTAGCGGATAAGTACAATGAGCAGTTCTTC
few	TRBV12-3/TRBV12-4	NA	TRBJ2-7	CASSLLGTSYEQYF	TGTGCCAGCAGTTTACTGGGGACCTCCTACGAGCAGTACTTC
few	TRBV25-1	NA	TRBJ2-1	CASSEYRTADEQFF	TGTGCCAGCAGTGAATATAGAACAGCGGATGAGCAGTTCTTC
NA	TRBV7-8	NA	TRBJ2-3	CASSLLYTDTQYF	TGTGCCAGCAGCTTGCTATACACAGATACGCAGTATTTT
NA	TRBV27	NA	TRBJ2-4	CASSSIYPAKNIQYF	TGTGCCAGCAGTTCTATATACCCAGCCAAAAACATTCAGTACTTC
NA	TRBV5-1	NA	TRBJ1-1	CASATDLGAEAFF	TGCGCCAGCGCGACAGATCTGGGGGCTGAAGCTTTCTTT
NA	TRBV20-1	TRBD1	TRBJ2-7	CSARRTGQALHEQYF	TGCAGTGCCCGAAGGACGGGACAGGCTCTCCACGAGCAGTACTTC
NA	TRBV5-1	TRBD2	TRBJ2-1	CASSLRREVYNNEQFF	TGCGCCAGCAGCTTGAGGCGGGAGGTTTACAACAATGAGCAGTTCTTC
many	TRBV5-1	NA	TRBJ1-1	CASSPGGHLPKNTEAFF	TGCGCCAGCAGCCCTGGGGGACACCTTCCAAAGAACACTGAAGCTTTCTTT